The source of this TCR beta chain is a study of chemoradiotherapy in HPV16-positive cancers. The CDR3 is made up of 15 amino acids. V gave up 4 bases and J gave up 0 bases; unmatched junction bases: 3. Germline CDR1 reads SGHRS; CDR2 reads YFSETQ. Study results and limitations: Candidate HPV-specific clones and E7-related TCR motifs grew in tumor during treatment. HPV-responsive T-cell expansion during chemoradiotherapy was linked to improved recurrence-free survival in HPV16-positive patients.

Comments on this clone: The antigen remains unidentified.

Assay: immunoSEQ multiplex PCR; the TCRdb copy retains only in-frame clones and omits some. The data show tens of thousands of clones, roughly three quarters seen once. The sequence derives from a human donor with HPV-associated anogenital cancer. This rearrangement joins TRBV5-1 to TRBJ2-1, with TRBD2 identical over 8 bases. The specimen comprised blood, sampled from a patient who underwent chemoradiotherapy. CDR3 protein: CASSTGTSSYNEQFF. CDR3 in DNA: TGCGCCAGCAGCACCGGGACTAGCTCCTACAATGAGCAGTTCTTC.